These T cell receptor beta chains were read from a single sample in a study of CD8 T cells in ankylosing spondylitis. TCRdb reprocessed the 5' RACE reads via MiXCR and lists one record per CDR3 protein. The sample includes approximately 110,000 distinct CDR3 sequences, 24% of them seen just once. The sample taken for sequencing was synovial fluid, either unsorted or a sorted T cell fraction (not recorded which). The receptors derive from a male donor with ankylosing spondylitis. The CDR3 runs from the conserved cysteine through the conserved F or W. A D gene is named only where the DNA matches it firmly. Clone size, where shown, is once, few, many, or a class for clones that have expanded.

CDR3 DNA	CDR3 protein	D gene	clone size	J gene	V gene
TGTGCCAGCAGTCCCTGGGACAGGGATGACGAGCAGTACTTC	CASSPWDRDDEQYF	TRBD1	few	TRBJ2-7	TRBV27
TGTGCCAGTAGTACCTCGGGAGGATGGGACATTCAGTACTTC	CASSTSGGWDIQYF	TRBD2	many	TRBJ2-4	TRBV19
TGTGCCAGCAGTTTATTAAGCGGGAGGTCCAAAAACATTCAGTACTTC	CASSLLSGRSKNIQYF	TRBD2	.	TRBJ2-4	TRBV28
TGTGCCAGTAGTGAGACAGTTTCCTCGACTAATGAGCAGTTCTTC	CASSETVSSTNEQFF	.	few	TRBJ2-1	TRBV19
TGTGCCAGCAGCGTAGGGCGAGACACTACCTACGACGAGCAGTACTTC	CASSVGRDTTYDEQYF	.	.	TRBJ2-7	TRBV9
TGTGCCACCAGTGACTACAGGGCTGGCGAGCAGTACTTC	CATSDYRAGEQYF	.	few	TRBJ2-7	TRBV24-1
TGCGCCAGCAGCCAAGTCTACGGGGGGGCCCGCTCTGGAAACACCATATATTTT	CASSQVYGGARSGNTIYF	.	few	TRBJ1-3	TRBV4-1
TGCAGTGCCTTCGCTAGCGGGGACTACAATGAGCAGTTCTTC	CSAFASGDYNEQFF	TRBD2	.	TRBJ2-1	TRBV20-1
TGTGCCAGCAGCCAAGATGGGCTAGCGGGAACTCCAAGCACAGATACGCAGTATTTT	CASSQDGLAGTPSTDTQYF	TRBD2	.	TRBJ2-3	TRBV3-1
TGTGCCAGCAGCCATTCGTGGGACAACTGGAGGGAGACCCAGTACTTC	CASSHSWDNWRETQYF	.	few	TRBJ2-5	TRBV14
TGTGCCAGCAGGACAGGGGGATCGGTAGATACGCAGTATTTT	CASRTGGSVDTQYF	TRBD1	few	TRBJ2-3	TRBV25-1
TGTGCCAGCAGCCAATTTCAGAACACCGGGGAGCTGTTTTTT	CASSQFQNTGELFF	.	.	TRBJ2-2	TRBV11-3
TGTGCCAGCAGCCCCCGGGGAGTCCCCGGGGAGCTGTTTTTT	CASSPRGVPGELFF	.	.	TRBJ2-2	TRBV11-3
TGTGCCAGCAGCTTAGAGGGCAGGGGTTCTACTGAAGCTTTCTTT	CASSLEGRGSTEAFF	.	.	TRBJ1-1	TRBV7-8
TGTGCCAGCAGCTTACAAAGTTACGAGTTCGTGGAGCAGTATTTT	CASSLQSYEFVEQYF	.	.	TRBJ2-3	TRBV7-2
TGTGCCAGCAGCTTATCTGGCGGACCCACAGATACGCAGTATTTT	CASSLSGGPTDTQYF	.	.	TRBJ2-3	TRBV5-4
TGTGCCAGCAGCTTGGGACTAGCGGGCTCCTACAATGAGCAGTTCTTC	CASSLGLAGSYNEQFF	TRBD2	.	TRBJ2-1	TRBV7-9
TGTGCCAGCCACTACCGGCTAGCGGGAAGCCGGGAGCTGTTTTTT	CASHYRLAGSRELFF	TRBD2	.	TRBJ2-2	TRBV5-6
TGTGCCACACGACAGGGAGGCACAGATACGCAGTATTTT	CATRQGGTDTQYF	TRBD1	few	TRBJ2-3	TRBV10-3
TGCAGTGCTGCCCGCCGTACTAGCGCCTACAATGAGCAGTTCTTC	CSAARRTSAYNEQFF	TRBD2	few	TRBJ2-1	TRBV20-1
TGTGCCACCAGTGATGCCAGGGGCGACACTGAAGCTTTCTTT	CATSDARGDTEAFF	.	.	TRBJ1-1	TRBV24-1
TGCGCCAGCAGCTTGAAGGGACTAGGGGCAAGTGAGCAGTTCTTC	CASSLKGLGASEQFF	TRBD2	many	TRBJ2-1	TRBV5-1
TGTGCCAGCAGCTTTGGGCCGGGGTTGAGCCATGAGCAGTTCTTC	CASSFGPGLSHEQFF	.	many	TRBJ2-1	TRBV11-2
TGCGCCAGCAGCTTCGGGAGGCTCAATGAGCAGTTCTTC	CASSFGRLNEQFF	TRBD2	many	TRBJ2-1	TRBV5-1
TGTGCCAGCACCAAGAACAATGAGCAGTTCTTC	CASTKNNEQFF	.	.	TRBJ2-1	TRBV6-1
TGCGCCAGCAGCCAAAACCCGGGGGCCTCTGGGGCCAACGTCCTGACTTTC	CASSQNPGASGANVLTF	.	.	TRBJ2-6	TRBV4-1
TGCAGCGGCCTACCCTTCACTACCTCCTACAATGAGCAGTTCTTC	CSGLPFTTSYNEQFF	.	.	TRBJ2-1	TRBV29-1
TGTGCCAGCAGCTTGAAGGGGGTTCAGCCCCAGCATTTT	CASSLKGVQPQHF	.	.	TRBJ1-5	TRBV5-6
TGTGCCAGCAGTCTACGAGGATCCGGCACAGATACGCAGTATTTT	CASSLRGSGTDTQYF	.	.	TRBJ2-3	TRBV27
TGTGCCATCGACGTGAGGCAGGGTTTATATGGCTACACCTTC	CAIDVRQGLYGYTF	.	few	TRBJ1-2	TRBV6-1
TGTGCCAGCTCACGCCGGGACAGGGAATGGACAGATACGCAGTATTTT	CASSRRDREWTDTQYF	TRBD1	.	TRBJ2-3	TRBV18
TGCAGTGTCCCTAGCAGGGGCAACACTGAAGCTTTCTTT	CSVPSRGNTEAFF	.	.	TRBJ1-1	TRBV20-1
TGTGCCTGGAGTGTATCCGGCGGAGTCTCTTACAATGAGCAGTTCTTC	CAWSVSGGVSYNEQFF	.	few	TRBJ2-1	TRBV30
TGTGCCAGTAGTACCCGACAGGGGTCGGGCATTCAGTACTTC	CASSTRQGSGIQYF	TRBD1	.	TRBJ2-4	TRBV19
TGTGCCAGCAGCGAAACCGGTAGGTGGGGCGACGAGCAGTACTTC	CASSETGRWGDEQYF	.	.	TRBJ2-7	TRBV2
TGTGCCAGCAGCTACCGGGACAGGGCGTCACCCCTCCACTTT	CASSYRDRASPLHF	TRBD1	few	TRBJ1-6	TRBV5-6
TGCAGTGCAGGGGACAACACAGATACGCAGTATTTT	CSAGDNTDTQYF	.	.	TRBJ2-3	TRBV20-1
TGCAGTGCTAGAGTCTCCAGCGGGGGCGGGAATGAGCAGTTCTTC	CSARVSSGGGNEQFF	TRBD2	medium-sized	TRBJ2-1	TRBV20-1
TGCGCCAGCAGCCGGGACAGGGTTTTCCACAAAGAGCAGTTCTTC	CASSRDRVFHKEQFF	TRBD1	few	TRBJ2-1	TRBV5-1
TGTGCCAGCAGGGGCGGGACAGCAGATACGCAGTATTTT	CASRGGTADTQYF	.	once	TRBJ2-3	TRBV10-3
TGCAGTGCTAGTTCCGGGGGCTTCGAAGCTTTCTTT	CSASSGGFEAFF	.	many	TRBJ1-1	TRBV20-1
TGCAGTGCTAGCAAGGGGCCTGCCTCCACAGATACGCAGTATTTT	CSASKGPASTDTQYF	.	many	TRBJ2-3	TRBV20-1
TGTGCCAGCAGCCCGGGCGTGGGGGCCCGTAGAGAGCAGTACTTC	CASSPGVGARREQYF	.	.	TRBJ2-7	TRBV5-6
TGTGCCAGCAGCCAAGAACTAGCGGGACGGAATGAGCAGTTCTTC	CASSQELAGRNEQFF	TRBD2	.	TRBJ2-1	TRBV14
TGCGCCAGCAGCTTATCACTAGCGGGAGTCTACGAGCAGTACTTC	CASSLSLAGVYEQYF	TRBD2	.	TRBJ2-7	TRBV5-1
TGCAGCGTCTCCGCCGGGACAGGTTATGGCTACACCTTC	CSVSAGTGYGYTF	TRBD1	few	TRBJ1-2	TRBV29-1
TGTGCCAGCAGCTTAGGGACGACGTATGGCTACACCTTC	CASSLGTTYGYTF	.	few	TRBJ1-2	TRBV11-2
TGTGCCAGCAGTTTCTTCGGGACAGGGGAGGTCAATCAGCCCCAGCATTTT	CASSFFGTGEVNQPQHF	TRBD1	.	TRBJ1-5	TRBV12-3/TRBV12-4
TGTGCCAGCAGCTTCTACCCCAAGGATGAGCAGTTCTTC	CASSFYPKDEQFF	.	.	TRBJ2-1	TRBV7-9
TGCAGCGTTGGAGTCCGCTCCTACGAGCAGTACTTC	CSVGVRSYEQYF	.	.	TRBJ2-7	TRBV29-1
TGTGCCAGCAGTGCGACAGGGTCTGGAAACACCATATATTTT	CASSATGSGNTIYF	TRBD1	.	TRBJ1-3	TRBV12-3/TRBV12-4
TGCGCCAGCAGCTCAAGACTGGGGGTTTCCTACAATGAGCAGTTCTTC	CASSSRLGVSYNEQFF	.	.	TRBJ2-1	TRBV5-1
TGTGCCAGCAGCCAAGATTCTGGCTCGGCAGCCCGCCTCGGCACTGAAGCTTTCTTT	CASSQDSGSAARLGTEAFF	.	.	TRBJ1-1	TRBV4-2
TGTGCCACCAGCAGAGACAGGGCCGCCGGTGGCTACACCTTC	CATSRDRAAGGYTF	.	few	TRBJ1-2	TRBV15
TGTGCCAGCAGCCAGGGAGGAGGAGGCTATGGCTACACCTTC	CASSQGGGGYGYTF	.	.	TRBJ1-2	TRBV3-1
TGCAGTGCTCCGCGTCAGAGCGCCTATAATTCACCCCTCCACTTT	CSAPRQSAYNSPLHF	.	.	TRBJ1-6	TRBV20-1
TGTGCCAGCAGTGCCCTTAGCGGGAGGAATGAGCAGTTCTTC	CASSALSGRNEQFF	TRBD2	.	TRBJ2-1	TRBV25-1
TGTGCCAGCAGTTTTCTTAGCGGGAGGTTGGAGACCCAGTACTTC	CASSFLSGRLETQYF	TRBD2	.	TRBJ2-5	TRBV12-3/TRBV12-4
TGCGCCAGCAGTGAGTCACTAGCCCAGGGATATACGCAGTATTTT	CASSESLAQGYTQYF	.	few	TRBJ2-3	TRBV10-1